The rows below give T cell receptor beta chains drawn from one sample of a study of T cell responses to AZD1222 COVID-19 vaccine. The method was immunoSEQ multiplex PCR; TCRdb's version includes in-frame clones alone and lacks a portion of them. The table records tens of thousands of clones, approximately 88% of them present only once. This sample comprised peripheral blood, obtained 28 days after the second AZD1222 dose. These receptors were taken from an adult who received the AZD1222 COVID-19 vaccine. Both conserved end residues are part of each CDR3. A D gene is named only where the DNA matches it firmly. Some rows have no size entry. The others give once, few or many, or a class for an expanded clone.

D gene,J gene,clone size,V gene,CDR3 protein,CDR3 DNA
NA,TRBJ2-5,NA,TRBV7-9,CASSPLRQGTQETQYF,TGTGCCAGCAGTCCACTTCGTCAGGGGACCCAAGAGACCCAGTACTTC
TRBD1,TRBJ2-5,NA,TRBV7-6,CASSMRDRGRETQYF,TGTGCCAGCAGCATGCGGGACAGGGGGAGGGAGACCCAGTACTTC
TRBD1,TRBJ2-7,NA,TRBV5-4,CASSFSGTGVFEQYF,TGTGCCAGCAGCTTCTCCGGGACAGGCGTTTTCGAGCAGTACTTC
TRBD2,TRBJ2-7,NA,TRBV25-1,CASSDGGGSYEQYF,TGTGCCAGCAGTGACGGGGGGGGTTCCTACGAGCAGTACTTC
NA,TRBJ1-1,NA,TRBV18,CASSPWRGTEAFF,TGTGCCAGCTCACCGTGGCGAGGGACTGAAGCTTTCTTT
NA,TRBJ1-5,NA,TRBV19,CASTTGVSNNQPQHF,TGTGCCAGCACGACAGGAGTTAGTAACAATCAGCCCCAGCATTTT
TRBD2,TRBJ2-7,NA,TRBV19,CASSMVWTRTRDEQYF,TGTGCCAGTAGTATGGTATGGACTAGGACTCGTGACGAGCAGTACTTC
NA,TRBJ2-7,once,TRBV6-2/TRBV6-3,CASSYPDSYEQYF,TGTGCCAGCAGTTACCCGGATTCCTACGAGCAGTACTTC
NA,TRBJ2-1,NA,TRBV5-1,CASSLPGDHNEQFF,TGCGCCAGCAGCTTGCCAGGGGATCACAATGAGCAGTTCTTC
NA,TRBJ1-2,NA,TRBV27,CASSLVRGDGYTF,TGTGCCAGCAGTTTAGTTAGGGGGGATGGCTACACCTTC
NA,TRBJ2-3,NA,TRBV5-4,CASSSGRGDTQYF,TGTGCCAGCAGCTCAGGGCGAGGAGATACGCAGTATTTT
NA,TRBJ1-4,NA,TRBV2,CASSGPTNEKLFF,TGTGCCAGCAGCGGACCTACTAATGAAAAACTGTTTTTT
TRBD2,TRBJ2-2,NA,TRBV7-2,CASSAVGASGTGELFF,TGTGCCAGCAGCGCCGTCGGGGCTAGCGGTACCGGGGAGCTGTTTTTT
TRBD1,TRBJ2-2,NA,TRBV2,CASRTGPTGELFF,TGTGCCAGCAGGACAGGGCCCACCGGGGAGCTGTTTTTT
TRBD1,TRBJ1-3,NA,TRBV28,CASTVADRAGNTIYF,TGTGCCAGCACCGTAGCGGACAGGGCTGGAAACACCATATATTTT
TRBD2,TRBJ2-1,NA,TRBV5-6,CASSLGREWDNEQFF,TGTGCCAGCAGCTTGGGGCGGGAGTGGGACAATGAGCAGTTCTTC
NA,TRBJ2-5,once,TRBV6-5,CASKRAGGLETQYF,TGTGCCAGCAAGCGGGCAGGGGGATTAGAGACCCAGTACTTC
NA,TRBJ2-5,once,TRBV24-1,CATSGGARETQYF,TGTGCCACCAGTGGGGGGGCTCGGGAGACCCAGTACTTC
NA,TRBJ1-1,NA,TRBV6-4,CASSESGGTEAFF,TGTGCCAGCAGTGAATCGGGGGGCACTGAAGCTTTCTTT
NA,TRBJ2-5,NA,TRBV7-9,CASSPDQGVETQYF,TGTGCCAGCAGCCCCGACCAGGGTGTAGAGACCCAGTACTTC
NA,TRBJ2-5,NA,TRBV11-1,CASSLARSALLKETQYF,TGTGCCAGCAGCTTAGCGAGGAGTGCGCTACTGAAAGAGACCCAGTACTTC
TRBD2,TRBJ2-1,NA,TRBV27,CASSLTSVPYNEQFF,TGTGCCAGCAGTCTTACTAGCGTTCCCTACAATGAGCAGTTCTTC
TRBD2,TRBJ2-7,NA,TRBV6-5,CASSPGGLPYEQYF,TGTGCCAGCAGTCCTGGGGGACTACCTTACGAGCAGTACTTC
NA,TRBJ1-4,NA,TRBV7-9,CASSFPTGTGNEKLFF,TGTGCCAGCAGCTTTCCAACCGGGACGGGTAATGAAAAACTGTTTTTT
TRBD2,TRBJ2-7,NA,TRBV7-8,CASSLVTSGVSYEQYF,TGTGCCAGCAGCTTAGTTACTAGCGGGGTCTCCTACGAGCAGTACTTC
TRBD1,TRBJ2-1,NA,TRBV18,CASSPWDGTGGLEQFF,TGTGCCAGCTCACCATGGGACGGGACAGGGGGACTAGAGCAGTTCTTC